This T cell receptor (beta chain) was observed in a study of CD8 T cells in Susac syndrome (dated by TCRdb to 2018 to 2020). Concerning the study at large: Among the Susac syndrome patients who were sequenced, clinically active disease was present in more than 5 and clinical remission was observed in fewer than ten. Repertoire sequencing was used to test whether CD8+ T cell activation and differentiation in Susac syndrome was antigen driven. Susac syndrome patients were therapy-naive, on corticosteroids (some also receiving IVIg), or on IVIg alone at blood withdrawal. Points the paper makes about the study in general: The study acknowledged that relatively few individuals were included in the TCR sequencing and HLA analysis. The CD4+ T cell repertoire of patients with Susac syndrome showed no detectable clonal expansion.

About this clonotype itself: The specificity of this receptor is unknown. The sample holds no much larger clone one base away, and base qualities are not on file.

Peripheral blood CD8+ and CD4+ T cells from healthy donors, Susac syndrome patients and multiple sclerosis patients were profiled using high-throughput TCR beta sequencing. Susac syndrome patients met recently defined diagnostic criteria for definite or probable disease. CD8+ TEMRA cells were enriched by FACS, while bulk CD8+ and CD4+ T cells were purified by magnetic negative isolation. Blood was drawn into EDTA tubes, processed within 24 hours, and PBMCs were isolated by density gradient centrifugation. PBMCs intended for TCR sequencing were cryopreserved in liquid nitrogen and thawed later in a water bath at 37 degrees C. The sorted or isolated CD4+, CD8+ and CD8+ TEMRA cells had a purity of 90% or higher. RNA was extracted using the RNeasy kit, and about 0.5 to 1 microgram was reverse transcribed with random hexamers. The immunoSEQ multiplex PCR assay, covering 54 Vbeta and 13 Jbeta segments, was used to amplify TCR beta CDR3 regions. PCR amplification bias was corrected by using a synthetic template baseline for primer optimization and computational correction. As for how the authors treated the data: Reads were annotated to V, D and J genes per IMGT and analyzed with immunoSEQ Analyzer, keeping only productive sequences. Clonality was computed as one minus Shannon entropy normalized by log2 of the number of productive unique sequences. For each patient and control, public and private clones were evaluated among the 100 most prevalent clones. Clones were defined as Susac-specific if absent from the healthy and MS cohorts, from 1052 published viral clones and from other ImmuneACCESS disease sequences. The raw public reads went through TCRdb reprocessing: fastp at Q25, MiXCR clone calling, in-frame beta chains kept. Here each entry gathers all rows of one CDR3 protein and keeps the most common genes and DNA. TCRdb's processing, not the authors', yielded these V and J calls. This sample lists about 180,000 distinct CDR3 sequences; roughly 94% were detected once. Approximately 0.11% of the sample goes to the ten largest clones.

Sequences were obtained from CD4+ T cells from PBMCs. The TCR comes from a human donor with Susac syndrome.

The bases read TGTGCCAGCAGGTTGGATGGAGATAATTCACCCCTCCACTTT. Translated, this is CASRLDGDNSPLHF. The chain employs TRBV2 and TRBJ1-6, with the D gene uncertain. The CDR3 has 14 amino acids, counting the end cysteine and phenylalanine. Only the CDR3 region is kept as DNA, spanning 42 bases read in frame from base 1. Between the V and J ends, shortened by 6 bases and 5 bases respectively, the junction contains 11 bases. From a lookup of the germline V gene, CDR1 and CDR2 are SNHLY and FYNNEI. Outside the CDR3, residues come from the reference TRBV2 and TRBJ1-6 proteins, so the full variable domain is: EPEVTQTPSHQVTQMGQEVILRCVPISNHLYFYWYRQILGQKVEFLVSFYNNEISEKSEIFDDQFSVERPDGSNFTLKIRSTKLEDSAMYFCASRLDGDNSPLHFGNGTRLTVT.